Listed below are T cell receptor beta chains from one sample, sequenced in a study of blood T cell repertoires in COVID-19. Profiling relied on immunoSEQ multiplex PCR, and the TCRdb table lists in-frame clones only, not all of them. This sample carries under 300,000 clones, 87% of them seen once, and the ten largest clones take just over 7%. What was sequenced was peripheral blood. These receptors originate from a man aged 55 to 69 who had recovered from COVID-19. Both conserved end residues are part of each CDR3. D genes are given only for firm matches. Clone size is shown for a subset of rows, as once, few, many or a class of expanded clone.

j_gene,abundance,v_gene,d_gene,CDR3aa,CDR3nt
TRBJ2-6,.,TRBV3-1/TRBV3-2,TRBD2,CASSHTSGGVSGANVLTF,TGTGCCAGCAGCCACACTAGCGGGGGGGTTTCTGGGGCCAACGTCCTGACTTTC
TRBJ1-1,.,TRBV7-2,TRBD1,CASSLTRDRNTEAFF,TGTGCCAGCAGCTTAACTCGGGACAGGAACACTGAAGCTTTCTTT
TRBJ2-1,once,TRBV5-1,TRBD1,CASSPDRVNEQFF,TGCGCCAGCAGCCCGGACAGGGTAAACGAGCAGTTCTTC
TRBJ2-1,.,TRBV2,.,CASSGTSLGNEQFF,TGTGCCAGCAGTGGAACTAGCCTCGGCAATGAGCAGTTCTTC
TRBJ2-5,.,TRBV7-9,.,CASSLGTSQETQYF,TGTGCCAGCAGCTTAGGGACAAGCCAAGAGACCCAGTACTTC
TRBJ1-3,many,TRBV29-1,TRBD1,CSVDSDRGGNTIYF,TGCAGCGTTGACTCCGACAGGGGAGGAAACACCATATATTTT
TRBJ2-1,.,TRBV12-3/TRBV12-4,.,CASSLGRNDEQFF,TGTGCCAGCAGTTTAGGCAGGAACGATGAGCAGTTCTTC
TRBJ2-1,once,TRBV5-1,TRBD2,CASSPPAGGEQFF,TGCGCCAGCAGCCCTCCCGCGGGAGGGGAGCAGTTCTTC
TRBJ2-1,.,TRBV3-1/TRBV3-2,.,CASSQGKAGEQFF,TGTGCCAGCAGCCAGGGTAAGGCGGGGGAGCAGTTCTTC
TRBJ1-5,.,TRBV12-5,.,CASGLVVEANNQPQHF,TGTGCTAGTGGTTTGGTAGTAGAGGCGAACAATCAGCCCCAGCATTTT
TRBJ1-2,.,TRBV19,.,CASSILLGGPGYGYTF,TGTGCCAGTAGTATCCTGCTCGGGGGGCCAGGCTATGGCTACACCTTC
TRBJ2-3,.,TRBV6-5,.,CASSSTDTQYF,TGTGCCAGTTCTAGCACAGATACGCAGTATTTT
TRBJ1-1,.,TRBV5-1,TRBD1,CASGHTGGTEAFF,TGCGCCAGCGGACATACAGGGGGCACTGAAGCTTTCTTT
TRBJ2-3,.,TRBV20-1,TRBD2,CSANLAGGAPF,TGCAGTGCCAACCTAGCGGGGGGTGCACCCTTT
TRBJ2-2,few,TRBV7-7,TRBD2,CASTDPREGLGGELFF,TGTGCCAGCACCGACCCGAGGGAGGGATTAGGCGGGGAGCTGTTTTTT
TRBJ1-1,.,TRBV5-1,.,CASSFTGSTEAFF,TGCGCCAGCAGCTTTACGGGGAGCACTGAAGCTTTCTTT